The 23 T cell receptor beta chains below come from one sample, sequenced in a study of blood T cells in healthy people across ages. It was with a sample-barcoded 5' primer and a J-beta primer mix that a second PCR of roughly 6 to 12 cycles was run. MiXCR, applied by TCRdb to the 5' RACE reads, yields one record per CDR3 protein. The sample consists of hundreds of thousands of distinct CDR3 sequences, 44% of them appearing once. The sequencing input was blood. The receptors originated from a man aged 55-75 years in good health.

Only a few counts were recorded for this clonotype. This chain links TRBV30 with TRBJ2-2; 7 bases are a match to TRBD1. The CDR3 runs to 15 residues. Germline values: CDR1 GTSNPN, CDR2 SVGIG (reference sequence). Trimming took 2 bases from V and 1 from J; bases not matched to a gene: 4. CDR3 DNA: TGTGCCTGGAGTTCGGGACAGCTGAACACCGGGGAGCTGTTTTTT. It translates to CAWSSGQLNTGELFF.

Here the CDR3 DNA reads TGTGCCAGCAGCGTTTTTACGGGGGGCACAGATACGCAGTATTTT. Translated: CASSVFTGGTDTQYF. J is TRBJ2-3 and V is TRBV9; D is perhaps TRBD2 (6 bases). V was trimmed by 2 bases and J by 1 base, leaving 11 bases between them. This CDR3 is built from 15 residues. Germline CDR1 SGDLS, CDR2 YYNGEE.

The rearrangement uses TRBV2 and TRBJ2-5; D is ambiguous. TRBJ2-7 explains the end of the DNA better; the J call may be wrong. Germline-derived CDR1 and CDR2 are SNHLY and FYNNEI. There are 14 residues in the CDR3. The CDR3 here is CASSDGQVPYEQYF. The CDR3 nucleotides are TGTGCCAGCAGTGATGGTCAGGTCCCCTACGAGCAGTACTTC.

This clonotype was seen once. Here the CDR3 DNA reads TGTGCCAGCAGCTTAGATCGGACCCTCGAGCAGTACTTC. Translation: CASSLDRTLEQYF. The chain recombines TRBV11-2 with TRBJ2-7, with D unclear. V dropped 0 bases and J dropped 6 bases, with 9 bases sitting between them. The CDR3 is 13 residues long. CDR1 is SGHAT and CDR2 is FQNNGV in the germline V gene.

A few counts support this clonotype. The genes are TRBV28 and TRBJ2-7, with D unclear. Trimming removed 3 bases from V and 5 bases from J, with 8 bases in between. Germline loops: CDR1 MDHEN, CDR2 SYDVKM. The CDR3 is 12 residues long. The DNA for the CDR3 is TGTGCCAGCAGTTTCCTGAGAAACGAGCAGTACTTC. It specifies CASSFLRNEQYF.

The chain links TRBV6-6 to TRBJ2-3, with 12 bases that match TRBD2. This CDR3 has 17 amino acids. The V segment lost 5 bases and the J segment 0 bases; nucleotides outside the gene matches: 6. Germline CDR1 MNHNY, CDR2 SVGAGI (reference sequence). CDR3 residues: CASSTRTSGASTDTQYF. The CDR3, as DNA: TGTGCCAGCAGTACCAGGACTAGCGGGGCCAGCACAGATACGCAGTATTTT.

V gene TRBV20-1 combines with J gene TRBJ1-6, with D maybe TRBD1 (5 bases). CDR3 length: 15 amino acids. In germline, CDR1 is DFQATT, CDR2 SNEGSKA (reference sequence). Trimming removed 0 bases at V and 7 bases at J, with 13 bases between. The CDR3 reads CSARETGTPNSPLHF. The CDR3 region has the DNA TGCAGTGCTAGAGAAACCGGGACTCCCAATTCACCCCTCCACTTT.

The chain carries TRBV9 and TRBJ2-5; 8 nucleotides align to TRBD1. The length of the CDR3 is 17 residues. V shed 0 bases and J 3 bases; nucleotides not matched to a gene: 10. Germline V gene data show CDR1 as SGDLS and CDR2 as YYNGEE. In nucleotides, the CDR3 is TGTGCCAGCAGCGTAGCCCCGGGGACAGGACCAGAAGAGACCCAGTACTTC. Its translation: CASSVAPGTGPEETQYF.

Comment on this clonotype: This may arise from a read error, as a much more abundant clone is one base away. V usage is TRBV5-1 and J usage is TRBJ2-7, with D tentatively TRBD2 (5 bases). The CDR3 sequence is 13 residues long. CDR1 is SGHRS, CDR2 YFSETQ, per germline. In nucleotides, the CDR3 is TGCGCCGGCAGCAGCTCACTAGTGTACGAGCAGTACTTC. Protein: CAGSSSLVYEQYF.

Only a few counts were recorded for this clonotype. The chain is built from TRBV6-6 and TRBJ1-6, with a possible D match to TRBD1 (6 bases). The CDR3 sequence is 15 residues long. Deletions cut 4 bases from V and 6 bases from J, with 13 bases between. Germline CDR1 and CDR2: MNHNY and SVGAGI (reference sequence). The CDR3 loop is CASSSGQPINSPLHF. The CDR3 region has the DNA TGTGCCAGCAGTTCAGGACAGCCAATTAATTCACCCCTCCACTTT.

This clonotype was observed a handful of times. CDR3 amino acids: CASSSQQKDEQFF. CDR3 in DNA: TGTGCCAGCAGCAGCCAGCAGAAGGATGAGCAGTTCTTC. The chain has TRBV7-2 and TRBJ2-1; no clear D. The germline V gene encodes CDR1 SGHTA and CDR2 FQGNSA. This CDR3 is built from 13 residues. Trimming removed 5 bases from V and 8 bases from J, with 13 bases in between. The variable domain in full, with the rest retrieved from reference TRBV7-2 and TRBJ2-1, is GAGVSQSPSNKVTEKGKDVELRCDPISGHTALYWYRQSLGQGLEFLIYFQGNSAPDKSGLPSDRFSAERTGGSVSTLTIQRTQQEDSAVYLCASSSQQKDEQFFGPGTRLTVL.

The table lists this clonotype with a few counts. The chain has TRBV7-9 and TRBJ2-1; 14 nucleotides align to TRBD2. V lost 11 bases and J lost 7; bases outside the gene matches: 4. CDR3 size: 13 residues. Germline assignment: CDR1 SEHNR and CDR2 FQNEAQ (reference sequence). CDR3 sequence: CACGTSGGNEQFF. CDR3 in DNA: TGTGCCTGCGGGACTAGCGGGGGAAATGAGCAGTTCTTC.

In its sample, this clonotype was seen a few times. V usage is TRBV7-6 and J usage is TRBJ2-3; 8 nucleotides align to TRBD2. This CDR3 region has 20 residues. Germline V gene lookup returns CDR1 SGHVS and CDR2 FNYEAQ. The J segment lost 0 bases and the V segment lost 1 base, leaving 15 bases of the junction unmatched. DNA of the CDR3: TGTGCCAGCAGCTTAGAGGCTAGCGGGCCCGCCGGGTCTAGCACAGATACGCAGTATTTT. This codes for CASSLEASGPAGSSTDTQYF.

This chain connects TRBV28 to TRBJ1-6; D is undetermined. The germline V and J ends were trimmed by 10 bases and 2 bases, with 15 bases remaining between them. Germline V gene sequence: CDR1 MDHEN, CDR2 SYDVKM. This CDR3 region has 15 residues. CDR3: CAIRSGRTYNSPLHF. The CDR3 DNA reads as TGTGCCATCCGGAGCGGGCGCACCTATAATTCACCCCTCCACTTT.

The J gene is TRBJ2-2, the V gene TRBV12-3 or TRBV12-4, with D maybe TRBD2 (5 bases). V was cut by 6 bases and J by 8 bases, with 13 bases left in between. The CDR3 spans 13 residues. CDR3 sequence (DNA): TGTGCCAGCAGCCGACAACGGGGTGGGGAGCTGTTTTTT. It codes for CASSRQRGGELFF.

This chain uses TRBV7-2 with TRBJ1-4, with D possibly TRBD1 on 6 matching bases. This CDR3 region has 16 residues. Trimming cost V 5 bases and J 5 bases, with 18 bases left between them. Germline lookup yields CDR1 SGHTA and CDR2 FQGNSA. CDR3 coding DNA: TGTGCCAGCAGCCCTGTGAGGTTTGGGGGCAATGAAAAACTGTTTTTT. Translated, it gives CASSPVRFGGNEKLFF.

The chain employs TRBV15 and TRBJ2-1; TRBD2 agrees at 8 bases. Losses at the gene ends were 6 bases for V and 4 bases for J; bases not matched to a gene: 14. The CDR3 is 17 residues long. The V gene's germline CDR1 is LNHNV and CDR2 YYDKDF (reference sequence). The CDR3 nucleotides read TGTGCCACCAGACCAGCGGGGGTATACGGGGCATACAATGAGCAGTTCTTC. Its protein is CATRPAGVYGAYNEQFF.

The chain carries TRBV20-1 and TRBJ2-7; 12 bases are a match to TRBD2. Germline assignment: CDR1 DFQATT and CDR2 SNEGSKA (reference sequence). The CDR3 totals 14 residues. Trimming took 3 bases from V and 7 from J; bases not matched to a gene: 7. The CDR3 sequence: CSASLAGGPVEQYF. The CDR3 DNA is TGCAGTGCTAGTCTAGCGGGGGGGCCGGTAGAGCAGTACTTC.

The V call is TRBV7-2, the J call TRBJ2-7; the D gene could be TRBD1 or TRBD2 (5 bases each). V lost 1 base, J lost 2 bases, and 18 bases lay in between. There are 17 residues in the CDR3. Germline CDR1 SGHTA, CDR2 FQGNSA. In nucleotides, the CDR3 is TGTGCCAGCAGCTTAGACGGGCCCCCGGGACCCACCTACGAGCAGTACTTC. Translating gives CASSLDGPPGPTYEQYF.

The CDR3 nucleotides are TGCAGCGTCGCCGACGATAAAAAGAGGGGAAAACTGTTTTTT. It is translated as CSVADDKKRGKLFF. The chain joins TRBV29-1 to TRBJ1-4; TRBD1 might be the D (5 bases). Germline V gene sequence: CDR1 SQVTM, CDR2 ANQGSEA. Trimming removed 6 bases from V and 10 bases from J, with 21 bases in between. The CDR3 covers 14 residues.

The chain links TRBV6-2 or TRBV6-3 to TRBJ1-1; a possible D gene is TRBD1 (5 bases). V lost 8 bases and J 0 bases, leaving 10 bases between the germline ends. The CDR3 is made up of 13 amino acids. Germline CDR1 MNHEY, CDR2 SVGEGT. The CDR3 spells CASLKGVNTEAFF. DNA for the CDR3: TGTGCCAGCTTAAAAGGGGTGAACACTGAAGCTTTCTTT.

This clonotype was recorded a few times. One end of the junction is discordant with germline, which a read error may explain. This chain joins TRBV12-3 or TRBV12-4 and TRBJ2-5, with unresolved D. This CDR3 has 11 residues. CDR3 amino acids: CAGSLKETQYF. For the CDR3, the DNA is TGTGCCGGCAGTCTTAAGGAGACCCAGTACTTC.

The chain recombines TRBV7-9 with TRBJ1-6; D is unresolved. The V gene's germline CDR1 is SEHNR and CDR2 FQNEAQ (reference sequence). This CDR3 has 17 residues. With 2 bases removed from V and 6 bases from J, the gap between germline ends came to 17 bases. CDR3 coding DNA: TGTGCCAGCAGCTTAAAGTCAGAGAGGAGTACTAATTCACCCCTCCACTTT. This codes for CASSLKSERSTNSPLHF.